This TCR beta chain was obtained from a study of blood T cell repertoires in COVID-19. Study-wide context: Some COVID-19 samples were acute and others convalescent; all came from the United States, Italy and Spain.

Participant ages covered about 18 to 89 years across 20 to 30 US areas. The study assigned cohorts using participant-reported clinical history. In the authors' methods: Estimation of nucleated cell counts was performed using reference gene primer amplification. TCRdb's copy holds only in-frame clones and misses some; the assay was immunoSEQ multiplex PCR. That table supplies the V and J calls and clone size; D and trimming were determined from the DNA. The profile covers approximately 190,000 clones, with more than 85% appearing a single time and approximately 25% taken by the ten largest. The sequence derives from a woman between 40 and 50 years old in a cohort exposed to, infected with or recovered from COVID-19 (not recorded which). The sample was PBMCs or T cells enriched from blood (not recorded which).

The CDR3 region has the DNA TGTGCCAGTAGTCTTCGGGGGAACACTGAAGCTTTCTTT. Residues: CASSLRGNTEAFF. This sequence joins TRBV19 and TRBJ1-1, with D unclear. V dropped 5 bases and J dropped 1 base, with 8 bases sitting between them. CDR1 and CDR2 (germline): LNHDA, SQIVND (reference sequence). This CDR3 has 13 amino acids.